This T cell receptor beta chain derives from a study of blood T cell repertoires in COVID-19 (TCRdb year 2020). Study-level background: Samples from collaborators originated in the United States, Italy and Spain and spanned both the acute and convalescent phases of COVID-19. Deeply sampled blood TCRbeta repertoires from subjects exposed to, actively infected with, or recovered from COVID-19 were included in the dataset. The repertoires were released in a freely available public database meant as a resource for research on the immune response to SARS-CoV-2. Where HLA class I and class II types were available, the types were taken from metadata supplied by the sample provider, not from assay-based typing. The prospective study material was composed of cDNA or gDNA derived from T cells, B-cell-depleted T cells, or PBMCs. Nearly every sample came with metadata listing a de-identified subject ID, COVID-19 status, age in years and sex. The samples were drawn from the first 160 participants of the ongoing ImmuneRACE study and from some 1,300 subjects provided by 6 global collaborators. What the research found in general, with its limitations: Clinical and demographic metadata were provided uncurated, with the amount varying by source and participant.

Per the germline V gene, MDHEN is the CDR1 and SYDVKM is the CDR2. From the cysteine up to the phenylalanine, the CDR3 has a length of 15 residues. The retained sequence is limited to the CDR3, 45 bases, with the frame set at the first base. V is reduced by 3 bases and J by 0 bases, leaving a spacing of 9 bases between them. TCRbeta CDR3 regions were amplified from genomic DNA using the immunoSEQ Assay, a bias-controlled multiplex PCR. The source study handled its data this way. The number of nucleated cells in each sample was estimated from the amplification of reference gene primers within the assay. To quantify the absolute abundance of each unique TCRbeta CDR3 rearrangement, sequence reads were collapsed and filtered. For each sample, productive Simpson clonality was calculated by taking the square root of Simpson's diversity index across productive rearrangements. As stored in TCRdb, this immuneACCESS dataset retains in-frame rearrangements with V and J assigned. A fraction of the clones does not appear; measured against another copy, unresolved V genes explain less than half of the discrepancy, and the remainder lacks a known reason. The V and J calls and clone size were taken over from that table, and D and trimming were inferred from the DNA. This sample holds under 200,000 clones; 70% to 90% were observed only once. The ten top clones hold about 5% of the sample.

Each collaborating institution followed its own protocols to collect whole blood in K2EDTA tubes. For TCRbeta analysis, collaborators shipped samples in one of three forms: frozen whole blood, isolated PBMCs, or DNA extracted from either of those sample types. Note on this clone: What this receptor recognizes is not known. No qualities accompany the bases; no much larger clone lies one base away.

Sequencing was done on a sample of peripheral blood. Rearrangement joined TRBV28 to TRBJ1-3; the D gene cannot be resolved reliably. The TCR comes from a woman older than 75 with acute or convalescent COVID-19. The CDR3 protein: CASSFAGRSGNTIYF. The DNA sequence reads TGTGCCAGCAGTTTTGCAGGCCGCTCTGGAAACACCATATATTTT. When the CDR3 is completed using the reference TRBV28 and TRBJ1-3 genes on either side, the full variable domain is DVKVTQSSRYLVKRTGEKVFLECVQDMDHENMFWYRQDPGLGLRLIYFSYDVKMKEKGDIPEGYSVSREKKERFSLILESASTNQTSMYLCASSFAGRSGNTIYFGEGSWLTVV.